This T cell receptor beta chain was sequenced in a study of low-dose radiotherapy and immunotherapy resistance in tumors. Trimming shortened V by 3 bases and J by 1 base, and 6 bases separated the two germline ends. Germline CDR1 SGHTA, CDR2 FQGTGA. There are 14 residues in the CDR3. Sample time point: after trial treatment. The treatment denotes: LDRT plus nivolumab, ipilimumab, low-dose cyclophosphamide and aspirin (RACIN trial). With a constant-region primer and a V-primer adapter, TCRs were subjected to around 20 PCR cycles of amplification. A single record per CDR3 protein comes from TCRdb applying MiXCR to the reads. Altogether roughly 52,000 distinct CDR3 sequences are present, roughly a third being singletons, with the ten largest covering roughly 8.2%. This clonotype is labeled medium-sized (0.01 to 0.1%).

This chain connects TRBV7-3 to TRBJ2-2; D gene unclear. The sequencing here drew on PBMCs, taken after low-dose radiotherapy plus immunotherapy. The receptor was derived from a male donor with rectosigmoid adenocarcinoma. The CDR3 nucleotides are TGTGCCAGCAGCTTTGGCGAGAACACCGGGGAGCTGTTTTTT. Amino acids: CASSFGENTGELFF.